This entry lists 21 T cell receptor beta chains sequenced from one sample in a study of T cell repertoires in cytomegalovirus infection. TCRdb re-analysed the reads in MiXCR, keeping a single row per CDR3 protein. This sample has 200,000 to 300,000 distinct CDR3 sequences; roughly an eighth occur once, and the top ten carry roughly 9.7%. The specimen sequenced was PBMCs. These receptors all stem from a human donor in good health (CMV status not recorded). Some clones in this sample may be carry-over from other donors' samples.

This clonotype was picked up many times. This chain connects TRBV28 to TRBJ1-6; 7 bases line up with TRBD1. V dropped 3 bases and J dropped 7; count of bases not matched to a gene: 9. Germline V CDR1 and CDR2: MDHEN, SYDVKM. The CDR3 loop spans 16 amino acids. CDR3 residues: CASSFPRQGKNSPLHF. CDR3 sequence (DNA): TGTGCCAGCAGTTTCCCCAGACAGGGTAAAAATTCACCCCTCCACTTT.

This clonotype was observed a handful of times. This chain uses TRBV29-1 with TRBJ2-1; 13 bases are a match to TRBD2. The V gene end was trimmed by 8 bases and the J gene end by 4 bases; junction bases not matched to a gene: 8. Germline CDR1 and CDR2: SQVTM and ANQGSEA. This CDR3 region has 15 residues. The chain's CDR3 is CSFLGTSGKYNEQFF. CDR3 in DNA: TGCAGCTTCCTCGGGACTAGCGGGAAATACAATGAGCAGTTCTTC.

This clonotype has at least ten counts. The V gene is TRBV7-2, the J gene TRBJ1-1, with D possibly matching TRBD1 (5 bases). The V end lost 6 bases, the J end lost 1 base, and 9 bases lay between the germline ends. CDR1 is SGHTA and CDR2 is FQGNSA in the germline V gene. The CDR3 has 13 residues. In nucleotides, the CDR3 is TGTGCCAGCAGACCCGGACAGAACACTGAAGCTTTCTTT. Translating gives CASRPGQNTEAFF.

This chain connects TRBV28 to TRBJ2-5; possible D gene TRBD1, 6 bases. Trimming stripped 5 bases from V and 5 bases from J, with 15 bases between. CDR1 MDHEN and CDR2 SYDVKM come from the germline V gene. The CDR3 totals 14 residues. CDR3 bases: TGTGCCAGCAGTCGACCACAGGGCGGGGAGACCCAGTACTTC. Its translation is CASSRPQGGETQYF.

This clonotype was observed many times. The chain is built from TRBV7-2 and TRBJ2-1; TRBD2 aligns across 7 bases. The CDR3 totals 11 residues. With 5 bases clipped from V and 15 bases from J, the junction kept 7 bases outside the gene matches. Germline V gene sequence: CDR1 SGHTA, CDR2 FQGNSA. DNA of the CDR3: TGTGCCAGCAGCGAGCGGGATTGGATGTTCTTC. It codes for CASSERDWMFF.

This clonotype has a handful of counts. The genes are TRBV7-6 and TRBJ1-2; D remains unclear. Germline-derived CDR1 and CDR2 are SGHVS and FNYEAQ. V was shortened by 1 base and J by 10 bases, with 25 bases between the two germline ends. This CDR3 spans 17 amino acids. The CDR3 bases are TGTGCCAGCAGCTTAGTAGGGCAGGCCACCGGTCCAAGCGACTACACCTTC. Its protein product is CASSLVGQATGPSDYTF. Full variable domain (missing parts from reference TRBV7-6 and TRBJ1-2): GAGVSQSPRYKVTKRGQDVALRCDPISGHVSLYWYRQALGQGPEFLTYFNYEAQQDKSGLPNDRFSAERPEGSISTLTIQRTEQRDSAMYRCASSLVGQATGPSDYTFGSGTRLTVV.

This clonotype was seen repeatedly, ten times or more. The V gene is TRBV7-8, the J gene TRBJ2-3; TRBD2 matches 9 bases. There are 15 residues in the CDR3. Trimming removed 1 base from V and 4 bases from J; junction bases left unmatched: 3. Germline CDR1 SGHVS, CDR2 FQNEAQ. The DNA of the CDR3 is TGTGCCAGCAGCTTAGGCGGGGGGGCCGCAGATACGCAGTATTTT. It yields the protein CASSLGGGAADTQYF.

The CDR3 bases are TGTGCCAGCAGTCCCCGGACAGGGGTCAGCTCCTACGAGCAGTACTTC. Its translation: CASSPRTGVSSYEQYF. This chain connects TRBV6-2 or TRBV6-3 to TRBJ2-7; 9 bases are shared with TRBD1. J was trimmed by 0 bases and V by 5 bases; bases with no gene match: 8. CDR1 is MNHEY and CDR2 is SVGEGT in the germline V gene. CDR3 length: 16 residues.

The table lists this clonotype with a few counts. The chain recombines TRBV7-2 with TRBJ2-4, with 9 bases identical to TRBD2. The CDR3 runs to 17 residues. V was pared by 5 bases and J by 1 base, with 9 bases of the junction left unmatched. Germline loops: CDR1 SGHTA, CDR2 FQGNSA. This chain's CDR3 is CASSGASGVGAKNIQYF. For the CDR3, the DNA is TGTGCCAGCAGCGGGGCTAGCGGGGTCGGTGCCAAAAACATTCAGTACTTC. Using reference TRBV7-2 and TRBJ2-4 for the parts outside the CDR3, the full variable domain is GAGVSQSPSNKVTEKGKDVELRCDPISGHTALYWYRQSLGQGLEFLIYFQGNSAPDKSGLPSDRFSAERTGGSVSTLTIQRTQQEDSAVYLCASSGASGVGAKNIQYFGAGTRLSVL.

The rearrangement uses TRBV23-1 and TRBJ2-7, with unresolved D. TRBV23-1 is filed as an ORF, its function uncertain. The CDR3 has 17 residues. The V gene lost 0 bases and the J gene lost 6 bases, with 21 bases spanning the gap. The CDR3 nucleotides are TGCGCCAGCAGTCAATCCGACCCACCGCCCAATACTGCCGAGCAGTACTTC. It specifies CASSQSDPPPNTAEQYF.

This clonotype was found a few times. The chain links TRBV28 to TRBJ2-3; TRBD1 or TRBD2 may be the D gene (5 bases each). The V and J ends lost 3 bases and 0 bases respectively, with 16 bases between them. This CDR3 has 17 amino acids. The V gene's germline CDR1 is MDHEN and CDR2 SYDVKM. The DNA for the CDR3 is TGTGCCAGCAGTTTTCATGGGGGTAGCCTCAGCACAGATACGCAGTATTTT. This gives the protein CASSFHGGSLSTDTQYF. The whole variable domain, filled in from reference TRBV28 and TRBJ2-3, reads DVKVTQSSRYLVKRTGEKVFLECVQDMDHENMFWYRQDPGLGLRLIYFSYDVKMKEKGDIPEGYSVSREKKERFSLILESASTNQTSMYLCASSFHGGSLSTDTQYFGPGTRLTVL.

This clonotype came up many times. CDR3 bases: TGTGCCAGCAGCCCCACCGACTTAGGGTACAATGAGCAGTTCTTC. Translated: CASSPTDLGYNEQFF. The V and J genes are TRBV7-2 and TRBJ2-1, with no clear D. Looked up from germline, CDR1 is SGHTA and CDR2 is FQGNSA. The CDR3 runs 15 residues. V was clipped by 5 bases and J by 4 bases, with 15 bases between them. Looking up the rest from reference TRBV7-2 and TRBJ2-1 gives the full variable domain: GAGVSQSPSNKVTEKGKDVELRCDPISGHTALYWYRQSLGQGLEFLIYFQGNSAPDKSGLPSDRFSAERTGGSVSTLTIQRTQQEDSAVYLCASSPTDLGYNEQFFGPGTRLTVL.

This clonotype was seen at least ten times. The chain links TRBV11-2 to TRBJ2-7, with D hard to call. Germline CDR1 SGHAT, CDR2 FQNNGV. V lost 7 bases, J lost 0 bases, and 16 bases lay in between. This CDR3 is built from 15 residues. DNA of the CDR3: TGTGCCAGCACCTCAGGTGCGGTTCCCTCCTACGAGCAGTACTTC. Amino acids: CASTSGAVPSYEQYF.

Points on this clonotype: This could be a read error, since a much larger clone is one nucleotide away. This chain connects TRBV7-9 to TRBJ2-3, with no clear D. The CDR3 is 18 amino acids. Per the germline V gene, CDR1 is SEHNR and CDR2 is FQNEAQ (reference sequence). Here the CDR3 reads CASSLTIVVAEATDMQYF. For the CDR3, the DNA is TGTGCCAGCAGCTTAACCATCGTGGTAGCAGAAGCCACAGATATGCAGTATTTT. The complete variable domain, with remaining parts taken from reference TRBV7-9 and TRBJ2-3, reads DTGVSQNPRHKITKRGQNVTFRCDPISEHNRLYWYRQTLGQGPEFLTYFQNEAQLEKSRLLSDRFSAERPKGSFSTLEIQRTEQGDSAMYLCASSLTIVVAEATDMQYFGPGTRLTVL.

The J gene is TRBJ2-5, the V gene TRBV11-2; D is perhaps TRBD2 (6 bases). Between the trimmed V and J ends, which lost 6 bases and 0 bases, there was a span of 17 bases. Germline V CDR1 and CDR2: SGHAT, FQNNGV. The CDR3 loop spans 16 amino acids. The CDR3 DNA is TGTGCCAGCAGAACCGGGGTAGCGGCGAACCAAGAGACCCAGTACTTC. This sequence encodes CASRTGVAANQETQYF.

This clonotype came up a few times. The rearrangement uses TRBV5-4 and TRBJ2-5, with TRBD2 matching over 14 bases. V lost 2 bases and J lost 5; bases outside the gene matches: 11. The CDR3 has 18 amino acids. Germline lookup yields CDR1 SGHNT and CDR2 YYREEE (reference sequence). CDR3 in amino acids: CASSFRGTSGGTRETQYF. CDR3 nucleotide sequence: TGTGCCAGCAGCTTTCGGGGGACTAGCGGGGGTACGAGGGAGACCCAGTACTTC. Full variable domain (remainder filled in from reference TRBV5-4 and TRBJ2-5): ETGVTQSPTHLIKTRGQQVTLRCSSQSGHNTVSWYQQALGQGPQFIFQYYREEENGRGNFPPRFSGLQFPNYSSELNVNALELDDSALYLCASSFRGTSGGTRETQYFGPGTRLLVL.

J is TRBJ2-3 and V is TRBV2; 14 bases align to TRBD2. After removal of 6 bases from V and 0 bases from J, the junction contained 8 bases not matched to a gene. Per germline, CDR1 SNHLY and CDR2 FYNNEI. The CDR3 contains 18 residues. DNA for the CDR3: TGTGCCAGCAGGGGTGTGACTAGCGGGGGGGCTAGCACAGATACGCAGTATTTT. It encodes CASRGVTSGGASTDTQYF.

This clonotype was picked up many times. The chain carries TRBV7-9 and TRBJ2-3; TRBD2 agrees at 16 bases. V was clipped by 4 bases and J by 5 bases; unmatched bases: 6. Looked up from germline, CDR1 is SEHNR and CDR2 is FQNEAQ (reference sequence). There are 17 residues in the CDR3. The CDR3 DNA reads as TGTGCCAGCAGCTCGGGACTAGCGGGAGGGCCGATAGATACGCAGTATTTT. It encodes CASSSGLAGGPIDTQYF.

Of note for this clonotype: A much larger clone differs by one base, so this may be a read error. CDR3 protein: CASGESSYNEQFF. The CDR3, as DNA: TGTGCCTCAGGGGAAAGCTCCTACAATGAGCAGTTCTTC. The J gene is TRBJ2-1, the V gene TRBV12-3 or TRBV12-4; a weak D match, TRBD1 (6 bases). The CDR3 has 13 amino acids. V gave up 11 bases and J gave up 0 bases, with 11 bases separating them.

This clonotype was counted many times. This sequence joins TRBV7-2 and TRBJ2-1; D is unclear. Germline V lookup: CDR1 SGHTA, CDR2 FQGNSA. Deletions cut 6 bases from V and 2 bases from J, with 11 bases between. The CDR3 runs 14 residues. The CDR3 loop is CASSQTAAYNEQFF. For the CDR3, the DNA is TGTGCCAGCAGTCAAACAGCAGCCTACAATGAGCAGTTCTTC.

Remarks on this clonotype: This may stem from a read error, because a much larger clone lies one nucleotide away. V and J are TRBV11-1 and TRBJ2-7; TRBD1 might be the D (5 bases). Trimming took off 5 bases at V and 0 bases at J, with 11 bases between the two ends. Germline lookup yields CDR1 SGHAT and CDR2 FQDESV (reference sequence). This CDR3 has 14 amino acids. DNA of the CDR3: TGTGCCAGCAGCGCTCCGGACATCTCCTACGAGCAGTACTTC. It encodes CASSAPDISYEQYF.